This T cell receptor (beta chain) was sequenced for a study of cytomegalovirus exposure and HLA in healthy donors (dated 2017 in TCRdb). Concerning the study at large: An earlier analysis of fewer than 750 of the donors reported 276 Gb of sequence data and about 120 million unique TCR beta sequences obtained from about 180 million T cells. About 320 gigabases of sequencing data and tens of millions of unique TCR sequences were included in an early release covering roughly 700 HLA-typed donors. The genetic ancestry cluster associated with self-reported Caucasian donors included about 84% of the approximately 400 genotyped donors. The study was designed to test whether signatures of past pathogen exposure could be identified by cataloging public T cell receptors. The study used immunosequencing to profile the T cell repertoires of several hundred subjects and linked those repertoires to cytomegalovirus serostatus. In addition to the first cohort of hundreds of subjects, a separate validation cohort of 100 to 150 different subjects was used. To predict cytomegalovirus infection status, the study combined high-throughput TCR immunosequencing, statistical association of individual TCRs with disease status, and machine learning. In a later analysis, previously published TCR beta repertoires from 550 to 700 donors were re-analyzed and high-resolution HLA genotyping was added so that TCR occurrence patterns could be studied. In the later analysis, no new phenotypic data were used to find candidate immune exposures; instead, reliance was placed on TCR beta sequences and their occurrence across donors. An earlier analysis of 500 to 750 of the donors applied high-throughput TCR beta sequencing to assess whether each TCR beta V gene segment acted as functional or pseudogenic. Donor age, sex, ethnicity and CMV serostatus were collected together with the repertoire data. A later genetic analysis used genome-wide SNP genotypes for about 65% of the roughly 700 donors, treating that subset as a discovery cohort. Every discovery cohort repertoire had been produced on one sequencing platform. HLA typing covered class I and class II loci at four-digit resolution. The number of typed donors differed by locus: roughly 629-630 for A, B, C, DRB1 and DQB1; about 520 for DQA1; 606 for DPA1; and about 450 for DPB1. Four or five DR-DQ haplotypes were treated as single units for association and clustering because of strong linkage in the cohort. Among roughly 400 genotyped donors of the cohort, an average of approximately 240,000 unique TCR beta nucleotide sequences was sequenced per donor, of which approximately 18% were non-productive. Study-wide findings and limitations: The presence/absence analyses assumed that sequencing depth was roughly uniform across donors, and that assumption may not be true. The study gave a list of under 200 TCR beta chains associated with cytomegalovirus. In a later genetic analysis, fewer N-insertions in productive TCRs were reported among donors in an Asian-associated ancestry cluster than the approximately 710-donor mean. When HLA alleles, especially DR and DQ, strongly co-occurred, attributing TCR associations to individual alleles was difficult. In a later analysis, HLA-associated TCR beta chains were found to be more clonally expanded and to have lower generation probabilities than equally common non-associated chains. A later analysis found that TCR association rates varied across HLA loci, with DRB1 alleles showing the most associated TCRs and HLA-C alleles the fewest. A later analysis associated 16,951 TCR beta sequences with specific HLA alleles at a false discovery rate of 0.05. Across donors, most TCR sequences were observed very rarely, whereas some public TCRs were present in many individuals. A later analysis reported that several top co-occurrence clusters appeared linked to parvovirus B19, influenza, CMV and Epstein-Barr virus. The cohort was sequenced for TCR beta chains only, and without alpha or paired-chain data the features that could be detected were limited. The earlier analysis of 587 of the donors excluded some 16 rarely observed V segments, including chromosome 9 orphons, because counts were too low. Because HLA typing was unavailable for some donors at each locus, only the typed subset was used in association tests. In an earlier analysis of approximately 600 of the donors, most TCR beta V segments were observed in productive rearrangements about 87% or about 30% of the time, broadly matching IMGT annotations. A cluster of highly shared sequence variants was judged likely to represent a technical artifact of the sequencing pipeline. Because the 87-base-pair reads could not distinguish some IMGT-functional V segments, including TRBV6-2 and TRBV6-3, those segments were excluded. CMV serostatus was the only immune exposure information available for the cohort. Most CMV-associated TCR beta chains appeared to be HLA-restricted in a later analysis, and the HLA associations seemed to be driven largely by CMV exposure. Cytomegalovirus status was reported to be diagnosed by the classifier with high specificity and sensitivity in both the original and validation cohorts. According to the authors, the approach could potentially be generalized to other disease states and immunological phenotypes. Three of the identified cytomegalovirus-associated TCR beta chains were confirmed in vitro to be specific for cytomegalovirus antigens. Correlated functional status among segregating V segments might reflect linkage disequilibrium, but an unknown experimental factor could not be ruled out. In a later genetic analysis, a missense DCLRE1C variant was associated with V-gene and J-gene trimming of TCR beta chains, and the association was replicated in an independent cohort. A further reported finding was that TCR beta sequences accurately predicted the HLA-A and HLA-B alleles for most subjects in the first cohort.

Worth noting for this clone: The antigen this receptor binds is unknown. Within one base of it there is no much larger clone, and no base qualities were kept.

The cohort consisted of 600 to 750 healthy bone marrow donors. Cohort members were all nominally healthy when sampled, although unrecorded immune exposures were likely present. The donor tested CMV seropositive, placing the donor among the roughly 270 seropositive members of the cohort. A peripheral blood sample was provided by each donor, and peripheral blood mononuclear cells were used for TCR beta sequencing. The Qiagen DNeasy Blood Extraction Kit was used to extract genomic DNA from the blood cell samples. The CDR3, cysteine through phenylalanine, is 12 amino acids long. Only CDR3 DNA is held: 36 bases, read in frame from base 1. The germline V gene encodes CDR1 MDHEN and CDR2 SYDVKM. To prepare the library, the immunoSEQ multiplex PCR assay was applied. A mixture of 60 forward primers for TCR Vbeta segments and 13 reverse primers for TCR Jbeta segments was used in the multiplex PCR. The CDR3 region of rearranged TCR beta genes was amplified from genomic DNA by a multiplex PCR assay. The amplified TCR beta libraries were sequenced on the Illumina HiSeq System as 87-base-pair reads. On the study's bioinformatics: A later analysis tallied 70 million to 100 million unique TCR beta chains across the roughly 610 repertoires, and roughly 11 million of those chains were shared by two or more donors. To remove PCR and sequencing errors, raw reads were error-corrected and collapsed into unique sequences using a nearest-neighbor algorithm that merged closely related sequences. To assign V, D and J gene segments, CDR3 sequences were aligned to IMGT reference sequences. Each retained sequence needed at least a six-nucleotide match to both a V gene segment and a J gene segment. Rearrangements were classified as productive when the CDR3 lacked stop codons and remained in frame with V and J, and all other rearrangements were classified as non-productive. Following IMGT convention, CDR3 was defined as the stretch from the second conserved V-encoded cysteine to the conserved J-encoded phenylalanine. The earlier analysis of 500 to 650 of the donors excluded any sequence lacking an unambiguous match to a single V gene segment. An earlier analysis of 500 to 600 of the donors classified V segments as functional when productive rearrangements were above 56.7% and as segregating when the standard deviation between donors was above 5%. A statistical classification framework was developed to diagnose cytomegalovirus status using the catalog of TCR beta chain sequences. A later analysis assigned V and J genes by comparing TCR nucleotide sequences with IMGT/GENE-DB human TR gene sequences. Using the TCRdist pipeline, a later analysis assigned CDR3 sequences along with most-parsimonious VDJ recombination scenarios. A later analysis defined each TCR beta chain by its CDR3 amino acid sequence plus V-gene family, and excluded reads lacking a unique V-gene family. To address suspected cross-contamination and a sequencing artifact, a later analysis removed a few hundred highly shared, low-generation-probability nucleotide sequences. A later analysis calculated a clonal expansion index for each public chain from normalized within-repertoire ranks of inferred template counts. In a later analysis, generation probabilities were computed with a VDJ recombination model fitted to out-of-frame rearrangements, and the resulting probabilities were checked against IGoR. Hypergeometric tests were used in a later analysis to score TCR-TCR, TCR-HLA and TCR-CMV co-occurrence, with a repertoire-size bias correction applied to the TCR pairs. To estimate false discovery rates, a later analysis permuted the HLA or CMV assignments 20 times. A later analysis grouped co-occurring TCRs with DBSCAN, adding TCRdist sequence similarity when clustering within HLA-allele-positive subsets. Co-occurrence clustering excluded repertoires with fewer than 30,000 or more than 120,000 public chains, plus five with anomalous nucleotide sharing. In its TCRdb copy, this immuneACCESS table keeps in-frame sequences only and misses some clones. Where compared with another copy, unresolved V genes explain less than half of these, and the others have no known cause. D and trimming were read from the DNA, whereas the V and J calls and clone size are those reported in that table. The sample table records 250,000 or so clones; over 70% of these occur just once. Of the sample, almost 8% falls within the top ten clones.

The TCR originated in a woman aged 55-75 years in good health and CMV-seropositive. The chain uses TRBV28 and TRBJ2-5; the D region possibly corresponds to TRBD1 (5 bases align). Near its end, the DNA agrees better with TRBJ2-7, so the J call may be wrong. What was sequenced was PBMCs. The DNA sequence is TGTGCCAGCAGTAGGGGCCCCTACGAGCAGTACTTC. It codes for CASSRGPYEQYF.